Here is one TCR beta chain with its context. The CDR3 has 13 residues. V was trimmed by 5 bases and J by 5 bases, leaving 13 bases between them. Germline CDR1 is DFQATT and CDR2 is SNEGSKA (reference sequence). A universal primer site was created by template switching, with the cDNA bearing unique molecular identifiers. TCRdb recomputed calls from the 5' RACE reads with MiXCR, one row per CDR3 protein. Of 570,000 or so distinct CDR3 sequences in the sample, around a tenth were seen once. The sample comes from a study of identical twins. This sample was shared with a second study, whose subject was yellow fever vaccine responses in identical twins.

This sequence joins TRBV20-1 and TRBJ1-5; possibly TRBD1 for D (6 bases). The receptor was derived from a woman under 30 in good health. The sample was PBMCs. In nucleotides, the CDR3 is TGCAGTGCTTCCTCGGGACATCATCAGCCCCAGCATTTT. Protein: CSASSGHHQPQHF.